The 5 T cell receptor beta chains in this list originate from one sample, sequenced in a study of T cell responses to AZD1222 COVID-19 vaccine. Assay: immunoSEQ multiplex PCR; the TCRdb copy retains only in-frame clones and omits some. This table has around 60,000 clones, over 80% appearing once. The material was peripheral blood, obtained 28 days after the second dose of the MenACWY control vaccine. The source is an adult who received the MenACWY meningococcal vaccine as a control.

CDR3 bases: TGTGCCAGCTCACCGAGCCGGGACGAGCAGTACTTC. Amino acids: CASSPSRDEQYF. This chain connects TRBV18 to TRBJ2-7, with D uncertain. The V gene lost 3 bases and the J gene lost 5 bases, with 8 bases spanning the gap. Germline V CDR1 and CDR2: KGHSH, LQKENI. CDR3 length equals 12 residues.

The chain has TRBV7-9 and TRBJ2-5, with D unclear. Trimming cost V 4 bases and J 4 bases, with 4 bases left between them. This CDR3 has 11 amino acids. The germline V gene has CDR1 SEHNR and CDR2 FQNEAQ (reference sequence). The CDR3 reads CASSSPETQYF. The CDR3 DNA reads TGTGCCAGCAGCTCCCCAGAGACCCAGTACTTC.

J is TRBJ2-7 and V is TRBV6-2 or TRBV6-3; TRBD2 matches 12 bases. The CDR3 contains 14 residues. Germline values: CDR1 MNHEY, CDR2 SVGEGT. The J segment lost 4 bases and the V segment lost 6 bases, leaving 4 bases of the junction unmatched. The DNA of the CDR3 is TGTGCCAGCAGCCTCCTAGCGGGAGGGTACGAGCAGTACTTC. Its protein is CASSLLAGGYEQYF.

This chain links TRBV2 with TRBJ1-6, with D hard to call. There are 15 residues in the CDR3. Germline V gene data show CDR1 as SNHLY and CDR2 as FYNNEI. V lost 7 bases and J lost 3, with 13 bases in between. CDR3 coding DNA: TGTGCCAGCATCACAGACACCTTCTATAATTCACCCCTCCACTTT. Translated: CASITDTFYNSPLHF.

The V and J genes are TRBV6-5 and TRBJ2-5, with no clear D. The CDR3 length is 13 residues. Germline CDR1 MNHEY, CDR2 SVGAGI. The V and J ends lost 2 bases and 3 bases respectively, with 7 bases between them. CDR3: CASSYNWEETQYF. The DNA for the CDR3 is TGTGCCAGCAGTTACAACTGGGAAGAGACCCAGTACTTC.